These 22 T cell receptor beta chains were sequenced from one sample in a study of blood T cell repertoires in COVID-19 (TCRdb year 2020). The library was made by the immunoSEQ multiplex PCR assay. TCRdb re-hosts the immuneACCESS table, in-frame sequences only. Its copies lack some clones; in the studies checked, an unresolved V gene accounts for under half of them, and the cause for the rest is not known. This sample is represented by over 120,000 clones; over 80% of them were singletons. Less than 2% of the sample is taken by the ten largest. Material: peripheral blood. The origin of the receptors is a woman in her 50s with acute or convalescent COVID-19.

CDR3 in amino acids: CASSLGGGGYTF. CDR3 bases: TGTGCCAGCAGCTTAGGGGGCGGCGGCTACACCTTC. This chain connects TRBV7-8 to TRBJ1-2, with D perhaps matching TRBD1 (5 bases). V was shortened by 1 base and J by 8 bases, with 8 bases between the two germline ends. CDR1 is SGHVS and CDR2 is FQNEAQ in the germline V gene. This CDR3 comprises 12 residues.

The CDR3 DNA reads TGTGCCAGCAGCTCACTAGCCTCGTATGAGCAGTTCTTC. Protein: CASSSLASYEQFF. The chain links TRBV7-9 to TRBJ2-1, with a possible D match to TRBD2 (6 bases). CDR1 SEHNR and CDR2 FQNEAQ come from the germline V gene (reference sequence). The V end was cut by 4 bases, the J end by 8 bases, with 12 bases between. The CDR3 extends over 13 amino acids.

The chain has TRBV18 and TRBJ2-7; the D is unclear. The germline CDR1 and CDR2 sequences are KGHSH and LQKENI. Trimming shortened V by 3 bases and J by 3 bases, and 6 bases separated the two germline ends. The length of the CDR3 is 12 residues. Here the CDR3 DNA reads TGTGCCAGCTCACCGACAAACTACGAGCAGTACTTC. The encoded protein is CASSPTNYEQYF.

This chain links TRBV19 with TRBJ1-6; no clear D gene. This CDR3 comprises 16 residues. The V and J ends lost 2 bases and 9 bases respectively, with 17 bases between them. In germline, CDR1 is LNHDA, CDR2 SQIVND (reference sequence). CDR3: CASSIFGQIGGSPLHF. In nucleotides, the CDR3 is TGTGCCAGTAGTATATTTGGCCAGATTGGCGGTTCACCCCTCCACTTT.

The CDR3 here is CASRADRDYFTDTQYF. The CDR3 nucleotides read TGTGCCAGCAGAGCCGACCGGGACTACTTCACAGATACGCAGTATTTT. The rearrangement uses TRBV2 and TRBJ2-3; TRBD2 aligns across 7 bases. Germline CDR1 SNHLY, CDR2 FYNNEI. The V segment lost 6 bases and the J segment 2 bases; nucleotides outside the gene matches: 11. The CDR3 covers 16 residues.

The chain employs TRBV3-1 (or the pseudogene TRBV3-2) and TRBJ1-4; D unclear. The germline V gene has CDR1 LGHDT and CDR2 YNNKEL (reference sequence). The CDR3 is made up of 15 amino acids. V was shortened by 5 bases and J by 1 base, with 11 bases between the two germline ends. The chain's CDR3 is CASSAPARTNEKLFF. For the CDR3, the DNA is TGTGCCAGCAGCGCTCCAGCGAGAACTAATGAAAAACTGTTTTTT.

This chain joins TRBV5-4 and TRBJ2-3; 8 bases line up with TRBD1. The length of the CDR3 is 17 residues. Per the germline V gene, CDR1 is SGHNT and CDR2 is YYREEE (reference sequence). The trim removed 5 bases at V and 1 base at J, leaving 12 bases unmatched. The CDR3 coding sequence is TGTGCCAGCAGTCAGAATTGGTTGGGACAGGGCACAGATACGCAGTATTTT. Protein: CASSQNWLGQGTDTQYF.

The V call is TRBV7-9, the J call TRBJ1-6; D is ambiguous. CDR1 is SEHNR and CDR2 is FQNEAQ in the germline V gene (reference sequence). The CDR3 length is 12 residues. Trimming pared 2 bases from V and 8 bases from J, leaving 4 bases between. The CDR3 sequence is CASSLSDSPLHF. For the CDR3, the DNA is TGTGCCAGCAGCTTATCTGATTCACCCCTCCACTTT. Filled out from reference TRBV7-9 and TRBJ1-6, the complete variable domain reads DTGVSQNPRHKITKRGQNVTFRCDPISEHNRLYWYRQTLGQGPEFLTYFQNEAQLEKSRLLSDRFSAERPKGSFSTLEIQRTEQGDSAMYLCASSLSDSPLHFGNGTRLTVT.

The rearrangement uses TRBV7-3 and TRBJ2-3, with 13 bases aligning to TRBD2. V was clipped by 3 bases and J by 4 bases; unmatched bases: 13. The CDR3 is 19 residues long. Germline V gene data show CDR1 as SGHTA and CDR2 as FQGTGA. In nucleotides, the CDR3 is TGTGCCAGCAGCTTCTCCGGACTAGCGGGAGCTTCGGGCGCAGATACGCAGTATTTT. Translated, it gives CASSFSGLAGASGADTQYF.

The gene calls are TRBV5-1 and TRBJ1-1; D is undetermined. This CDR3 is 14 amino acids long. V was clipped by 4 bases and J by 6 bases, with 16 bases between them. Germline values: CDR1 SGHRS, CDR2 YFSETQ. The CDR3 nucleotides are TGCGCCAGCAGCCCGCGAGCTCAGGATGCTGAAGCTTTCTTT. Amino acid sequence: CASSPRAQDAEAFF.

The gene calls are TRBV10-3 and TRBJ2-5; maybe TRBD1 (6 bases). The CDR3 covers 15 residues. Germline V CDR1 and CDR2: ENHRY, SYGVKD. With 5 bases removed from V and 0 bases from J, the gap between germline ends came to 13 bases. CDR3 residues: CAISRDGTNQETQYF. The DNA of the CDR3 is TGTGCCATCAGTCGAGACGGGACAAACCAAGAGACCCAGTACTTC.

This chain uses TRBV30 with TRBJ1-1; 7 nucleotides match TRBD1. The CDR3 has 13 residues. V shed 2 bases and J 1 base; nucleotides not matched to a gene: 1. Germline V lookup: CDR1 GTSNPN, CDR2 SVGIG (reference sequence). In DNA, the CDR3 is TGTGCCTGGAGTCGACAGGGGAACACTGAAGCTTTCTTT. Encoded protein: CAWSRQGNTEAFF.

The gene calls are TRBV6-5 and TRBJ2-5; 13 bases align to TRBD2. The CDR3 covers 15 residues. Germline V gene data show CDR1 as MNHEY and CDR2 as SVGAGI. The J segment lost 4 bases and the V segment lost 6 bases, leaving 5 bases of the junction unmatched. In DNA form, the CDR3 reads TGTGCCAGCAGCGAGACTAGCGGGGGGATAGAGACCCAGTACTTC. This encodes CASSETSGGIETQYF.

CDR3 nucleotides: TGTGCCAGCAGCTTTTTCGCCGGACGGGGGTCCCACAATGAGCAGTTCTTC. Translation gives CASSFFAGRGSHNEQFF. The gene calls are TRBV5-6 and TRBJ2-1; a possible D gene is TRBD2 (6 bases). Germline values: CDR1 SGHDT, CDR2 YYEEEE. The CDR3 consists of 17 residues. Trimming took off 2 bases at V and 5 bases at J, with 20 bases between the two ends.

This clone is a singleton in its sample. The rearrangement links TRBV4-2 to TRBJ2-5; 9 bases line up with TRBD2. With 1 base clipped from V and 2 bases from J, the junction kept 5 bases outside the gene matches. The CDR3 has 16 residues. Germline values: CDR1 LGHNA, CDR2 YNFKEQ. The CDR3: CASSQASGGLQETQYF. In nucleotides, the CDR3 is TGTGCCAGCAGCCAAGCAAGCGGGGGGTTACAAGAGACCCAGTACTTC.

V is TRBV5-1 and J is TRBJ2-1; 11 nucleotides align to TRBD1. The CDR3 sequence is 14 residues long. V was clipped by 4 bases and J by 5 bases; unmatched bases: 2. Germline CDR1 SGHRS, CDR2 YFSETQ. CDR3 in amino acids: CASSGTGGNNEQFF. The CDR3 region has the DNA TGCGCCAGCAGCGGGACAGGGGGGAACAATGAGCAGTTCTTC.

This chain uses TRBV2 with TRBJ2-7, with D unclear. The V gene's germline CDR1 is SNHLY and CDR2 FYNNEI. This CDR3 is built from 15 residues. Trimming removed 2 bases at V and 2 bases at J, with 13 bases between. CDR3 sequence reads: CASSEMRQITYEQYF. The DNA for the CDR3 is TGTGCCAGCAGTGAAATGCGGCAAATAACCTACGAGCAGTACTTC. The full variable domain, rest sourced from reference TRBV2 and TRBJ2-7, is EPEVTQTPSHQVTQMGQEVILRCVPISNHLYFYWYRQILGQKVEFLVSFYNNEISEKSEIFDDQFSVERPDGSNFTLKIRSTKLEDSAMYFCASSEMRQITYEQYFGPGTRLTVT.

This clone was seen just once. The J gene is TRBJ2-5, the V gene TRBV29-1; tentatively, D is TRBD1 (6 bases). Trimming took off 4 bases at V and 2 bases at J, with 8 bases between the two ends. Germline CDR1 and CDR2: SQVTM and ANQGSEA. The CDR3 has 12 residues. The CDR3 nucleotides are TGCAGCGTTGGGGGGCCACAAGAGACCCAGTACTTC. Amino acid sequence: CSVGGPQETQYF.

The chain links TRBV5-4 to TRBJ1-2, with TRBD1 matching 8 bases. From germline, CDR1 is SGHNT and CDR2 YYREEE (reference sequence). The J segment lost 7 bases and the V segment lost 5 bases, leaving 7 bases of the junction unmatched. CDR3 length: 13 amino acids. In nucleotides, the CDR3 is TGTGCCAGCAGGAATCAGGGGGCGGGTGGCTACACCTTC. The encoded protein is CASRNQGAGGYTF.

The CDR3 loop is CASSATGFITGNTIYF. CDR3 coding DNA: TGTGCCAGCAGCGCAACAGGGTTTATTACTGGAAACACCATATATTTT. The chain recombines TRBV9 with TRBJ1-3; tentative D call: TRBD1 (6 bases). Germline assignment: CDR1 SGDLS and CDR2 YYNGEE. The CDR3 extends over 16 amino acids. V was pared by 3 bases and J by 2 bases, with 15 bases between. The complete variable domain, with remaining parts taken from reference TRBV9 and TRBJ1-3, reads DSGVTQTPKHLITATGQRVTLRCSPRSGDLSVYWYQQSLDQGLQFLIQYYNGEERAKGNILERFSAQQFPDLHSELNLSSLELGDSALYFCASSATGFITGNTIYFGEGSWLTVV.

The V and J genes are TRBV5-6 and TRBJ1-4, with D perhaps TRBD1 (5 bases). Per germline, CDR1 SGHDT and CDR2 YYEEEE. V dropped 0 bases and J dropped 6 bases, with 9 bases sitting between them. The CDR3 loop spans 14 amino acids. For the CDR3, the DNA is TGTGCCAGCAGCTTGGCAGGGCTCCATGAAAAACTGTTTTTT. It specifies CASSLAGLHEKLFF.

Here the CDR3 DNA reads TGTGCCAGCAGTTACTCGAAAAGGGGGAATTCACCCCTCCACTTT. Protein sequence: CASSYSKRGNSPLHF. The V gene is TRBV6-5, the J gene TRBJ1-6, with TRBD1 as a possible D gene (6 bases). Germline-derived CDR1 and CDR2 are MNHEY and SVGAGI. The CDR3 loop spans 15 amino acids. V was shortened by 0 bases and J by 7 bases, with 10 bases between the two germline ends.